The rows below give T cell receptor beta chains drawn from one sample of a study of shared clonotypes between healthy human individuals. The method was immunoSEQ multiplex PCR; TCRdb's version includes in-frame clones alone and lacks a portion of them. The repertoire holds about 1 million clones, with approximately 68% as singletons. The sequencing input was memory CD4+ T cells sorted from blood. The receptors stem from a young man in good health. Each CDR3 is given with its conserved first and last residue. D genes are given only for firm matches. For some rows the clone size is stated as once, few or many, or as a class when expanded; others skip it.

j_call v_call cdr3_length clone_size d_call cdr3_aa cdr3_nt
TRBJ1-4 TRBV5-1 15 NA NA CASSTTGNGNEKLFF TGCGCCAGCAGCACCACAGGGAATGGTAATGAAAAACTGTTTTTT
TRBJ2-2 TRBV11-3 12 NA NA CASSPFSGELFF TGTGCCAGCAGTCCCTTTTCCGGGGAGCTGTTTTTT
TRBJ1-2 TRBV27 15 NA TRBD1 CASRSWTGGSYGYTF TGTGCCAGCCGATCTTGGACAGGGGGATCCTATGGCTACACCTTC
TRBJ2-7 TRBV18 13 many NA CASSPGFNYEQYF TGTGCCAGCTCACCAGGGTTTAATTACGAGCAGTACTTC
TRBJ2-2 TRBV30 16 few TRBD2 CAWSRLAGFGTGELFF TGTGCCTGGAGTCGTCTAGCGGGATTCGGAACCGGGGAGCTGTTTTTT
TRBJ2-5 TRBV5-4 15 few NA CASSRTGSKAETQYF TGTGCCAGCAGCCGAACGGGATCCAAGGCAGAGACCCAGTACTTC
TRBJ1-4 TRBV5-8 14 NA NA CASSLDPLVEKLFF TGTGCCAGCAGCTTGGACCCCCTAGTGGAAAAACTGTTTTTT
TRBJ2-3 TRBV7-9 14 few NA CASSFQGGTDTQYF TGTGCCAGCAGCTTCCAAGGGGGCACAGATACGCAGTATTTT
TRBJ2-1 TRBV7-2 15 few NA CASSEQGHTYNEQFF TGTGCCAGCAGCGAACAGGGTCATACCTACAATGAGCAGTTCTTC
TRBJ2-7 TRBV7-6 15 NA NA CASSPRRDRAYEQYF TGTGCCAGCAGCCCCAGGCGGGACAGAGCCTACGAGCAGTACTTC
TRBJ1-1 TRBV10-3 12 once NA CAISGGTPEAFF TGTGCCATCAGTGGCGGGACCCCTGAAGCTTTCTTT
TRBJ2-5 TRBV10-3 14 once NA CAISERGRSGTQYF TGTGCCATCAGTGAGCGGGGGCGCAGTGGGACCCAGTACTTC
TRBJ2-7 TRBV21-1 14 NA NA CASSKVLAKQGQYF TGTGCCAGCAGCAAAGTGTTGGCAAAACAGGGGCAGTACTTC
TRBJ1-6 TRBV5-5 15 once TRBD1 CASSLEDRRSSPLHF TGTGCCAGCAGCCTGGAGGACAGGCGGTCTTCACCCCTCCACTTT
TRBJ1-5 TRBV25-1 13 NA NA CASSLMDNQPQHF TGTGCCAGCAGCCTTATGGACAATCAGCCCCAGCATTTT
TRBJ2-1 TRBV19 15 once NA CASSIGGRRHNEQFF TGTGCCAGTAGTATTGGGGGAAGGAGGCACAATGAGCAGTTCTTC
TRBJ2-7 TRBV11-2 12 NA NA CASSQSGYEQYF TGTGCCAGCAGCCAGTCCGGCTACGAGCAGTACTTC
TRBJ1-6 TRBV9 15 NA NA CASSVEGPPWSPLHF TGTGCCAGCAGCGTAGAGGGGCCTCCCTGGTCACCCCTCCACTTT
TRBJ2-7 TRBV2 16 once NA CASIRGTGTGGHEQYF TGTGCCAGCATCCGAGGGACGGGAACGGGTGGCCACGAGCAGTACTTC
TRBJ2-1 TRBV9 15 NA NA CASSVGLVVSNEQFF TGTGCCAGCAGCGTAGGACTAGTGGTCTCCAATGAGCAGTTCTTC
TRBJ2-7 TRBV2 22 NA TRBD2 CASRSQGMVMERREGRVREQYF TGTGCCAGCAGATCCCAGGGGATGGTTATGGAGCGGCGGGAGGGCCGAGTAAGGGAGCAGTACTTC
TRBJ1-6 TRBV5-8 14 NA TRBD1 CASRRTGMNSPLHF TGTGCCAGCAGGAGGACAGGGATGAATTCACCCCTCCACTTT
TRBJ1-4 TRBV11-2 15 NA NA CASSLAGTGNEKLFF TGTGCCAGCAGCTTAGCCGGTACAGGGAATGAAAAACTGTTTTTT
TRBJ2-7 TRBV4-3 15 NA NA CASSQLRGSSYEQYF TGCGCCAGCAGCCAATTAAGGGGGAGCTCCTACGAGCAGTACTTC
TRBJ1-4 TRBV30 13 NA NA CAWSSGEGEKLFF TGTGCCTGGAGTTCAGGCGAGGGGGAAAAACTGTTTTTT
TRBJ2-7 TRBV7-3 15 NA TRBD2 CASSLSGGAQYEQYF TGTGCCAGCAGCTTAAGCGGGGGGGCGCAATACGAGCAGTACTTC
TRBJ1-1 TRBV5-4 15 once NA CASSFADRQNTEAFF TGTGCCAGCAGCTTTGCCGACAGACAGAACACTGAAGCTTTCTTT
TRBJ2-7 TRBV6-5 15 NA TRBD1 CASRASDRSPYEQYF TGTGCCAGCAGAGCTTCGGACAGGTCGCCATACGAGCAGTACTTC
TRBJ1-5 TRBV5-6 13 NA NA CASSLRENQPQHF TGTGCCAGCAGCTTGCGCGAGAATCAGCCCCAGCATTTT
TRBJ1-3 TRBV13 13 NA NA CASTVPSGNTIYF TGTGCCAGCACAGTCCCTTCTGGAAACACCATATATTTT
TRBJ1-4 TRBV18 15 few NA CASSPPAGAREKLFF TGTGCCAGCTCACCGCCCGCCGGGGCACGGGAAAAACTGTTTTTT
TRBJ2-1 TRBV27 13 NA NA CASSPGSHNEQFF TGTGCCAGCAGTCCCGGGAGCCACAATGAGCAGTTCTTC
TRBJ1-3 TRBV9 15 NA NA CASSEGRGSGNTIYF TGTGCCAGCAGCGAGGGTAGGGGTTCTGGAAACACCATATATTTT
TRBJ1-2 TRBV5-1 13 NA TRBD1 CASSSGTGVGYTF TGCGCCAGCAGCTCAGGGACAGGGGTGGGCTACACCTTC
TRBJ2-7 TRBV7-6 14 NA NA CASSLGPLRSEQYF TGTGCCAGCAGCTTAGGTCCCCTCCGGTCCGAGCAGTACTTC
TRBJ1-1 TRBV5-4 12 NA NA CASSPPLGKAFF TGTGCCAGCAGCCCCCCGTTGGGGAAAGCTTTCTTT
TRBJ2-7 TRBV6-6 13 NA NA CASRDYPFYEQYF TGTGCCAGCAGGGACTATCCCTTCTACGAGCAGTACTTC
TRBJ2-5 TRBV29-1 12 NA NA CSVNRAWETQYF TGCAGCGTTAACAGGGCGTGGGAGACCCAGTACTTC
TRBJ1-2 TRBV10-2 14 NA NA CASTDSRGFGGYTF TGCGCCAGCACAGACTCGAGGGGCTTTGGTGGCTACACCTTC
TRBJ2-3 TRBV7-2 15 NA TRBD2 CASSRGGAGTDTQYF TGTGCCAGCAGCCGCGGGGGGGCAGGCACAGATACGCAGTATTTT
TRBJ2-4 TRBV29-1 13 NA NA CSVVQGAKNIQYF TGCAGCGTTGTCCAGGGAGCCAAAAACATTCAGTACTTC
TRBJ2-3 TRBV9 11 NA NA CASSTTDTQYF TGTGCCAGCAGCACGACAGATACGCAGTATTTT
TRBJ2-7 TRBV29-1 14 NA TRBD2 CSVGPAGPSYEQYF TGCAGCGTTGGCCCAGCGGGACCCTCCTACGAGCAGTACTTC
TRBJ2-1 TRBV28 16 NA NA CASSLGRDSSYNEQFF TGTGCCAGCAGCCTAGGGCGGGACAGCTCCTACAATGAGCAGTTCTTC
TRBJ1-6 TRBV7-9 18 NA TRBD1 CASSAEPSGTGGNSPLHF TGTGCCAGCAGCGCTGAACCTTCCGGGACAGGGGGTAATTCACCCCTCCACTTT
TRBJ2-2 TRBV5-1 16 NA TRBD2 CASSLALAGNTGELFF TGCGCCAGCAGCTTGGCACTAGCGGGGAACACCGGGGAGCTGTTTTTT
TRBJ1-2 TRBV30 13 NA NA CAWSVSSNYGYTF TGTGCCTGGAGTGTTAGTTCTAACTATGGCTACACCTTC
TRBJ2-1 TRBV27 13 once NA CASETGLGNEQFF TGTGCCAGCGAAACAGGGTTGGGCAATGAGCAGTTCTTC
TRBJ2-1 TRBV18 14 NA NA CASSLDSAAGEQFF TGTGCCAGCTCACTGGATAGCGCCGCGGGAGAGCAGTTCTTC
TRBJ2-3 TRBV6-5 15 NA NA CASSYSGESTDTQYF TGTGCCAGCAGTTACTCTGGCGAAAGCACAGATACGCAGTATTTT
TRBJ2-2 TRBV7-6 14 NA NA CASSLTWRTGELFF TGTGCCAGCAGCTTAACCTGGCGTACCGGGGAGCTGTTTTTT
TRBJ1-3 TRBV19 14 NA NA CASRRDLSGNTIYF TGTGCCAGTAGGAGGGACCTCTCTGGAAACACCATATATTTT
TRBJ1-2 TRBV5-6 13 once NA CASSPGGNYGYTF TGTGCCAGCAGCCCCGGGGGGAACTATGGCTACACCTTC
TRBJ2-2 TRBV19 18 few TRBD2 CASSFKGLAGGYTGELFF TGTGCCAGTAGTTTCAAGGGACTAGCGGGAGGATACACCGGGGAGCTGTTTTTT